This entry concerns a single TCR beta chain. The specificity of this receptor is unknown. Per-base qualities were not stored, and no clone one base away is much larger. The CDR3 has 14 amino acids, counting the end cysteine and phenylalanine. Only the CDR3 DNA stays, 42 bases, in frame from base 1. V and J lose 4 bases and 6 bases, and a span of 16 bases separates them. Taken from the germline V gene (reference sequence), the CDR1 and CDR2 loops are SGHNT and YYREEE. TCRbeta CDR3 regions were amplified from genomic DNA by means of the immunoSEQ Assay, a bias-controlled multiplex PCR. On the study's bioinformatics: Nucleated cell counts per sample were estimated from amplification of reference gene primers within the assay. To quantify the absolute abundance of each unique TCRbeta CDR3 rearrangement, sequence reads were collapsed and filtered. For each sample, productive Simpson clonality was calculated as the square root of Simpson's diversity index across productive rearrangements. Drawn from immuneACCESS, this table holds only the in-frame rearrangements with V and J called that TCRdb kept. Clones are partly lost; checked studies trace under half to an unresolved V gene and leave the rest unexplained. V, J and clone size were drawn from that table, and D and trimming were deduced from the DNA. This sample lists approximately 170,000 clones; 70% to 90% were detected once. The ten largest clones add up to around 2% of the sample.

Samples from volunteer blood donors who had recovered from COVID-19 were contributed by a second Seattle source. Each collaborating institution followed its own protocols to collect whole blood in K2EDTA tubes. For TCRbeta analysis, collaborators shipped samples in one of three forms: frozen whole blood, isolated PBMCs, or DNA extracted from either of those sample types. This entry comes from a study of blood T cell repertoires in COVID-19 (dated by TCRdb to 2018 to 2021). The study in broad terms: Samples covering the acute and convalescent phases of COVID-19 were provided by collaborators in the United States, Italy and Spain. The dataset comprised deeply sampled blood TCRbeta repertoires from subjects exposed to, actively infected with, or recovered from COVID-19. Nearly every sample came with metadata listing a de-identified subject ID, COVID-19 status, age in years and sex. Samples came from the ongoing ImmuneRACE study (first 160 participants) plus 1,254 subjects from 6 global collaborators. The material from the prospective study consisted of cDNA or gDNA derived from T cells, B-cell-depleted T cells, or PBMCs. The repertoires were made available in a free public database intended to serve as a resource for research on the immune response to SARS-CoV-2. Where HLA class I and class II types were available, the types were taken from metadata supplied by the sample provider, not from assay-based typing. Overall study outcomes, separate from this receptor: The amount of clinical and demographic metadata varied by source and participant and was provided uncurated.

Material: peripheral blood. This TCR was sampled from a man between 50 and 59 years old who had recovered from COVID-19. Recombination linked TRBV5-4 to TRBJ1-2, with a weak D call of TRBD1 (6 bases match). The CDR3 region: CASSPQGKVNGYTF. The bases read TGTGCCAGCAGCCCCCAGGGGAAAGTCAATGGCTACACCTTC. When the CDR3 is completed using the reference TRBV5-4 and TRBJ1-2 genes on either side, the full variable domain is ETGVTQSPTHLIKTRGQQVTLRCSSQSGHNTVSWYQQALGQGPQFIFQYYREEENGRGNFPPRFSGLQFPNYSSELNVNALELDDSALYLCASSPQGKVNGYTFGSGTRLTVV.